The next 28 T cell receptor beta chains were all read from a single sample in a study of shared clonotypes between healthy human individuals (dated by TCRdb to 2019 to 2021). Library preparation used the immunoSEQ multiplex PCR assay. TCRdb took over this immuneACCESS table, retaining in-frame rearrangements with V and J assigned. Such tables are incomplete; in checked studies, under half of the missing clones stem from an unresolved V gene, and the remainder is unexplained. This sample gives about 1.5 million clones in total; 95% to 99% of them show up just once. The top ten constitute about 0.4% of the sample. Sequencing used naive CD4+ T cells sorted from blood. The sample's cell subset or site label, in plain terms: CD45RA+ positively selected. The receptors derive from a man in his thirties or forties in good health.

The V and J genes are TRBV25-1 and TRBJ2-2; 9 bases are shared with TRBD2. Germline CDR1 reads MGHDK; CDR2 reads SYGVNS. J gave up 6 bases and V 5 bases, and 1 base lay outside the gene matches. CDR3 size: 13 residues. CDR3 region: CASSKRGAGELFF. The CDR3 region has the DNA TGTGCCAGCAGTAAGCGGGGGGCCGGGGAGCTGTTTTTT.

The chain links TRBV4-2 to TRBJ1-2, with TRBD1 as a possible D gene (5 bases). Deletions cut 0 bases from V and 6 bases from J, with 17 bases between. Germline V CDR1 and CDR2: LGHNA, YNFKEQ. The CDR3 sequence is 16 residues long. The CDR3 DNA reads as TGTGCCAGCAGCCAAGATCTGGCCTGGGGGGTTCATGGCTACACCTTC. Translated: CASSQDLAWGVHGYTF.

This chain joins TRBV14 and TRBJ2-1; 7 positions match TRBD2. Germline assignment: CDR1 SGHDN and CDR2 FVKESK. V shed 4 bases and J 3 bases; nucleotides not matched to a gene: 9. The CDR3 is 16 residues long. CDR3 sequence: CASSPPGLVGYNEQFF. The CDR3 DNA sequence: TGTGCCAGCAGCCCCCCCGGACTAGTAGGCTACAATGAGCAGTTCTTC.

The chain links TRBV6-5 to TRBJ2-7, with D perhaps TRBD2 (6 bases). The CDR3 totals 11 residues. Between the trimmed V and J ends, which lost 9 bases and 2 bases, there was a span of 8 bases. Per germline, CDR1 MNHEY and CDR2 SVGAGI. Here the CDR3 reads CASSGAYEQYF. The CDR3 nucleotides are TGTGCCAGTTCGGGAGCCTACGAGCAGTACTTC.

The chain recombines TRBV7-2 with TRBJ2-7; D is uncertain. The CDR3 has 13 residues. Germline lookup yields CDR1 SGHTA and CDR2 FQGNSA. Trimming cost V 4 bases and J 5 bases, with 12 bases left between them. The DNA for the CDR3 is TGTGCCAGCAGCTCAGACCCACGTAACGAGCAGTACTTC. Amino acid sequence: CASSSDPRNEQYF. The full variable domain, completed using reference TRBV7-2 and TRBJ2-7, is GAGVSQSPSNKVTEKGKDVELRCDPISGHTALYWYRQSLGQGLEFLIYFQGNSAPDKSGLPSDRFSAERTGGSVSTLTIQRTQQEDSAVYLCASSSDPRNEQYFGPGTRLTVT.

The CDR3 loop reads CASGRTDLNYGYTF. CDR3 bases: TGTGCCAGCGGACGGACGGATTTAAACTATGGCTACACCTTC. The chain combines TRBV28 with TRBJ1-2; unclear D gene. Germline CDR1 MDHEN, CDR2 SYDVKM. V lost 8 bases and J 2 bases, leaving 15 bases between the germline ends. This CDR3 is 14 amino acids long.

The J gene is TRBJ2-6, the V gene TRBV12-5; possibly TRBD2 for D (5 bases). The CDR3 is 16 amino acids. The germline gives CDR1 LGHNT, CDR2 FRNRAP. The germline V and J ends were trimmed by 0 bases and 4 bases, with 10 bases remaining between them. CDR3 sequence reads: CASGLVPWEGANVLTF. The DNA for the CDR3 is TGTGCTAGTGGTTTGGTCCCCTGGGAGGGGGCCAACGTCCTGACTTTC.

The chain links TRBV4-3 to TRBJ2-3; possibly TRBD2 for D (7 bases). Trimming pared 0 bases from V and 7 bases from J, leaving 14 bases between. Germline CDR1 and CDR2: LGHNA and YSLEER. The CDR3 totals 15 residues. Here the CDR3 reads CASSQEAGARHTQYF. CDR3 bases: TGCGCCAGCAGCCAAGAGGCGGGGGCAAGGCATACGCAGTATTTT.

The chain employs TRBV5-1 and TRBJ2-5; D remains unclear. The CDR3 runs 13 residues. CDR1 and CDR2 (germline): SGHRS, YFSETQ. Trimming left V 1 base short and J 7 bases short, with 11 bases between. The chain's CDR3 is CASSLSPLGTQYF. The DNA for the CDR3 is TGCGCCAGCAGCTTGTCCCCGTTAGGGACCCAGTACTTC.

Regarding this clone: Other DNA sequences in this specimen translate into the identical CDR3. The CDR3 sequence: CASSPRDTQYF. CDR3 nucleotides: TGTGCCAGCAGCCCCCGTGATACGCAGTATTTT. This chain links TRBV7-9 with TRBJ2-3; no firm D call. Deletions cut 5 bases from V and 6 bases from J, with 6 bases between. The CDR3 covers 11 residues. Germline CDR1 reads SEHNR; CDR2 reads FQNEAQ (reference sequence).

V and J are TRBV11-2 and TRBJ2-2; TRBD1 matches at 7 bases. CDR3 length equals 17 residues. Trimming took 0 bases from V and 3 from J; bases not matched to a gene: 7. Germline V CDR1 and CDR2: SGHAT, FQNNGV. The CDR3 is CASSLDLRGLYTGELFF. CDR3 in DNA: TGTGCCAGCAGCTTAGATTTAAGGGGGCTGTACACCGGGGAGCTGTTTTTT.

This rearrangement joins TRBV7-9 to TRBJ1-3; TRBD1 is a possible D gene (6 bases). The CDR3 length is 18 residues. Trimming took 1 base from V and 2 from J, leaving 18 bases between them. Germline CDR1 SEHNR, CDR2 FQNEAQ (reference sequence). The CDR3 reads CASSLEKYDRPTGNTIYF. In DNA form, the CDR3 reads TGTGCCAGCAGCTTAGAAAAATATGACAGGCCCACTGGAAACACCATATATTTT.

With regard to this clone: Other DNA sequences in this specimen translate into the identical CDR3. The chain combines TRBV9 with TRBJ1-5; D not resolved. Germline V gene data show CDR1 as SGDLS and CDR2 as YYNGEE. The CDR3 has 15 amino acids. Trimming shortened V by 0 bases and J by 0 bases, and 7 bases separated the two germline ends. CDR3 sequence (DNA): TGTGCCAGCAGCGTAGGTGGGGTTAGCAATCAGCCCCAGCATTTT. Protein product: CASSVGGVSNQPQHF.

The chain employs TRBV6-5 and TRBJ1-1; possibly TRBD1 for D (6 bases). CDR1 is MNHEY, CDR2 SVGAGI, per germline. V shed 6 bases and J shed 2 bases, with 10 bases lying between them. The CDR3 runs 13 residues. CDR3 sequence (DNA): TGTGCCAGCAGCCGGGACACTAACACTGAAGCTTTCTTT. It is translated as CASSRDTNTEAFF.

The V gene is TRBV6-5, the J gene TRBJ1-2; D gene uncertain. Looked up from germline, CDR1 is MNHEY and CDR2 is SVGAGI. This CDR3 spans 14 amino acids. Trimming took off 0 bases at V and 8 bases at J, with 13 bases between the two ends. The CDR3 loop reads CASSYSTGDAGYTF. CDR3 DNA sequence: TGTGCCAGCAGTTACTCGACGGGAGATGCGGGCTACACCTTC.

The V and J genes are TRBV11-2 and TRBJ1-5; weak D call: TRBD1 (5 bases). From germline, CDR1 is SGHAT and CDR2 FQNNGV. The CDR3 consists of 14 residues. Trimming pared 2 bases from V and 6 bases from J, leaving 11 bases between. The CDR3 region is CASSLSIGGQPQHF. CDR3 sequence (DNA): TGTGCCAGCAGCTTAAGTATCGGGGGTCAGCCCCAGCATTTT.

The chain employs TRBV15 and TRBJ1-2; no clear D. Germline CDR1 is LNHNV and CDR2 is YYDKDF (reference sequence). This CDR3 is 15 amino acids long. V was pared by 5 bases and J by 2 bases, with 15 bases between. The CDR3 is CATSSRPVGNYGYTF. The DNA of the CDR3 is TGTGCCACCAGCTCCCGACCTGTAGGGAACTATGGCTACACCTTC.

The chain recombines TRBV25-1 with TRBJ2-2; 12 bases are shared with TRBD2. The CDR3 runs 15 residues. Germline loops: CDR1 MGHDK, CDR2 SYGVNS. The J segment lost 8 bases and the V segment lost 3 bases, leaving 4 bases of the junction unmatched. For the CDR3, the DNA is TGTGCCAGCAGTGAGACTAGCGGGAGATTAGGGGAGCTGTTTTTT. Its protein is CASSETSGRLGELFF.

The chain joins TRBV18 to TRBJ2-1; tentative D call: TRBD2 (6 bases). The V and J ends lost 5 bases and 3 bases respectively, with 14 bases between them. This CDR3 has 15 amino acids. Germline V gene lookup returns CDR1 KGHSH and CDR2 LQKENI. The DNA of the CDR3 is TGTGCCAGCTCATCTAGCGTTAGCATCTACAATGAGCAGTTCTTC. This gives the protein CASSSSVSIYNEQFF.

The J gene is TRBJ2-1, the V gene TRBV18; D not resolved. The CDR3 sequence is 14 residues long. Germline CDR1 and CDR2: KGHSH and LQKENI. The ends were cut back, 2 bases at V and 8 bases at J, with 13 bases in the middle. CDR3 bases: TGTGCCAGCTCACCATCGCCCTTCCGTGATGAGCAGTTCTTC. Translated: CASSPSPFRDEQFF. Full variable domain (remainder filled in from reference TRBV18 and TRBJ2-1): NAGVMQNPRHLVRRRGQEARLRCSPMKGHSHVYWYRQLPEEGLKFMVYLQKENIIDESGMPKERFSAEFPKEGPSILRIQQVVRGDSAAYFCASSPSPFRDEQFFGPGTRLTVL.

The CDR3 DNA reads TGTGCCAGCAGCTTATATACTGGAAACACCATATATTTT. This encodes CASSLYTGNTIYF. The V gene is TRBV7-2, the J gene TRBJ1-3; no clear D. V was cut by 2 bases and J by 2 bases, with 4 bases left in between. The CDR3 runs 13 residues. Per the germline V gene, CDR1 is SGHTA and CDR2 is FQGNSA.

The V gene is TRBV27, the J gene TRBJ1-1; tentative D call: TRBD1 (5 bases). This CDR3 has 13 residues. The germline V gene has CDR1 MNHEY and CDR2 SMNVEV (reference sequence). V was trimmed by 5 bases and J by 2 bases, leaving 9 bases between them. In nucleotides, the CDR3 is TGTGCCAGCAGTACCAGGGTTAACACTGAAGCTTTCTTT. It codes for CASSTRVNTEAFF.

The CDR3 nucleotides read TGTGCCAGCAGCTTGGAGGGACTAGCGGGAGGACCAGATACGCAGTATTTT. This encodes CASSLEGLAGGPDTQYF. The chain joins TRBV5-6 to TRBJ2-3; 15 nucleotides match TRBD2. In germline, CDR1 is SGHDT, CDR2 YYEEEE. This CDR3 comprises 17 residues. Unmatched junction bases numbered 3, after V lost 0 bases and J lost 4 bases. Based on the CDR3 plus reference TRBV5-6 and TRBJ2-3, the full variable domain is DAGVTQSPTHLIKTRGQQVTLRCSPKSGHDTVSWYQQALGQGPQFIFQYYEEEERQRGNFPDRFSGHQFPNYSSELNVNALLLGDSALYLCASSLEGLAGGPDTQYFGPGTRLTVL.

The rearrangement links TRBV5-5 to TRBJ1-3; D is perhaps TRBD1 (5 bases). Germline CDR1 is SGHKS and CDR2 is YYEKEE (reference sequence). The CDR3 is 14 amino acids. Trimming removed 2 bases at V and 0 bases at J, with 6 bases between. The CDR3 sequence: CASSFGTSGNTIYF. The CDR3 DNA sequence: TGTGCCAGCAGCTTCGGGACCTCTGGAAACACCATATATTTT.

This chain's CDR3 is CASRPPGSYEQYF. CDR3 DNA: TGTGCCAGTAGACCACCTGGGTCCTACGAGCAGTACTTC. The V gene is TRBV28, the J gene TRBJ2-7; D not certain. The CDR3 extends over 13 amino acids. V was pared by 9 bases and J by 1 base, with 13 bases between. Germline CDR1 is MDHEN and CDR2 is SYDVKM.

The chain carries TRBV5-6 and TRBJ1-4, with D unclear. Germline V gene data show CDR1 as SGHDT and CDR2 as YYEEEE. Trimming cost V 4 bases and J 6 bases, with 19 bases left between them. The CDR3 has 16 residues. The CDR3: CASSGPEGGLYEKLFF. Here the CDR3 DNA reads TGTGCCAGCAGCGGGCCCGAAGGAGGGCTGTATGAAAAACTGTTTTTT. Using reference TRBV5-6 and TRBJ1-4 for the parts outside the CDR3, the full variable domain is DAGVTQSPTHLIKTRGQQVTLRCSPKSGHDTVSWYQQALGQGPQFIFQYYEEEERQRGNFPDRFSGHQFPNYSSELNVNALLLGDSALYLCASSGPEGGLYEKLFFGSGTQLSVL.

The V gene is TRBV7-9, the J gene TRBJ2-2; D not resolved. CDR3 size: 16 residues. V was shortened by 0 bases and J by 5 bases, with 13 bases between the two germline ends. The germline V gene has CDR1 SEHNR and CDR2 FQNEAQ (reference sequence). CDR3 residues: CASSLASQAPTGELFF. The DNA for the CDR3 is TGTGCCAGCAGCTTAGCATCCCAGGCCCCGACCGGGGAGCTGTTTTTT.

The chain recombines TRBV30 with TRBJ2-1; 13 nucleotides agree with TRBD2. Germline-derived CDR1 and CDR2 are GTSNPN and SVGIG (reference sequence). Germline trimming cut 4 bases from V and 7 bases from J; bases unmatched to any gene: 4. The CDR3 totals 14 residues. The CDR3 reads CAWNMGLAGNEQFF. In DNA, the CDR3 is TGTGCCTGGAATATGGGACTAGCGGGGAATGAGCAGTTCTTC.